The subject of this entry is one TCR beta chain. Its antigen is as yet unknown. Primed by a sample-barcoded 5' primer and a J-beta primer mix, a second PCR proceeded for 7 to 11 cycles. TCRdb ran MiXCR on the 5' RACE reads and lists one entry per CDR3 protein. The sample records 870,000 or so distinct CDR3 sequences, 29% being singletons. The sample originates from a study of blood T cells in healthy people across ages. Study-level results: Possibly confounding the expanded clonotype changes was the fact that donor CMV status was unknown. More naive CD4+ cells and higher diversity were found in long-lived than in aged donors.

Trimming left V 1 base short and J 2 bases short, with 15 bases between. Germline assignment: CDR1 MNHEY and CDR2 SVGEGT. The CDR3 runs to 17 residues. This clonotype was sampled from a woman aged 80 or over in good health. Material for sequencing was blood. The chain has TRBV6-2 or TRBV6-3 and TRBJ2-1; the D gene is possibly TRBD2 (7 bases). CDR3 nucleotide sequence: TGTGCCAGCAGTTACTGGGGGGGGGGCTCCACCTACAATGAGCAGTTCTTC. Amino acid sequence: CASSYWGGGSTYNEQFF.